This note documents a single T cell receptor (beta chain) sequence. This clonotype was counted ten times or more. What this receptor recognizes is not known. No much larger clonotype is one base removed from it; base qualities were not supplied. The time point label on this specimen signifies: sample taken at primary tumor resection. Without any cell sorting, TCR sequencing was performed on whole RNA extracted either from tumor and nontumor lung tissue or from cryopreserved PBMC samples. Donors were 72 patients with early-stage, untreated non-small cell lung cancer from the lung TRACERx cohort. Only patients with enough RNA available from two or more tumor regions were chosen for TCR sequencing. The data stem from a study of spatial heterogeneity in lung cancer (dated by TCRdb to about 2019). As for the study more broadly: Beta-chain transcripts were consistently detected in greater numbers than alpha-chain transcripts, which likely reflected higher beta-chain transcript abundance. In the raw uncorrected reads, each unique combination of TCR and UMI appeared on average more than ten times. In non-small cell lung cancer, the study quantitatively compared TCR alpha and beta repertoires across several tumor regions, matched nontumor lung, and blood. Nonsynonymous mutation counts, determined by whole-exome sequencing of tumor tissue, were related to TCR repertoire features. Both alpha and beta chains were TCR-sequenced in samples taken at surgery, namely 220 tumor regions, 62 to 70 matched nontumor lung samples and about 58 PBMC samples.

The investigation overall reported the following: Additional single-cell paired TCR alpha and beta sequencing was considered necessary to confirm, at a functional level, the hypothesis that regional TCRs recognize regional mutations. Ubiquitous expanded tumor TCRs were detected in blood more often at tumor resection than at routine follow-up.

Library construction relied on 5' RACE. For sequencing, a NextSeq 500 was employed. To allow correction of PCR and sequencing errors, the TCR library protocol tagged every TCR cDNA molecule with a unique molecular identifier. In the original analysis: TCR identification, UMI-based error correction and CDR3 extraction were all carried out with Decombinator tools. TCRs above a frequency of 2 per 1,000, corresponding to the top 1% of the tumor frequency distribution, were defined as expanded. Each repertoire was subsampled 100 times to 5,000 TCRs, after which Renyi diversity was computed with the R vegan package. To build CDR3 similarity networks, amino acid triplet string-kernel similarity was used, and CDR3s were connected when their pairwise similarity was above 0.82. Clones were called with MiXCR by TCRdb after fastp trimmed the public reads at Q25, and only in-frame beta chains were retained. Identical CDR3 proteins give one entry, which carries the most common genes and DNA. The V and J calls come from TCRdb's annotation, not from the publication. Across this sample there are about 36,000 distinct CDR3 sequences, with roughly 5.5% seen only once. Around 30% of the sample is taken by the ten largest.

For CDR1 and CDR2, the germline V gene lists LGHNA and YSLEER. Spanning cysteine to phenylalanine, the CDR3 consists of 16 amino acids. Of the read, only the CDR3 DNA is kept; its 48 bases are in frame from base 1. Ends trimmed: V by 1 base, J by 3 bases; bases unmatched to a gene: 3. This sequence uses TRBV4-3 and TRBJ2-3, with 11 middle bases fitting TRBD2. The starting material was PBMCs, obtained at surgery. The receptor's source is a female donor with early-stage non-small cell lung cancer. The nucleotide sequence is given as TGCGCCAGCAGCCAAGGGGCTAGCGGGAGGACAGATACGCAGTATTTT. Its translation reads: CASSQGASGRTDTQYF.